The sequence of this T cell receptor beta chain was determined in a study of OX40 agonist ivuxolimab in advanced cancers. The wider study: Dose-escalation patients' cancers were hepatocellular carcinoma, melanoma, renal cell or head and neck cancer. Study results and limitations: With doses of 0.1-3.0 mg/kg, partial responders showed among the lowest clonal expansion. Blood T cells, both CD4+ and CD8+, expanded clonally by week 6 at 0.1 to 3.0 mg/kg.

About this clone itself: Its antigen is unknown.

Profiling relied on immunoSEQ multiplex PCR, and the TCRdb table lists in-frame clones only, not all of them. Of just under 45,000 clones in the sample, around three quarters were seen once. Specimen: CD4+ or CD8+ T cells sorted from blood, collected in a trial of the OX40 agonist ivuxolimab. The TCR originated in an adult with an advanced solid tumor such as melanoma, head and neck, liver or kidney cancer.

DNA of the CDR3: TGTGCCAGCAGCTTGCGATCTACCTACGAGCAGTACTTC. Translated, it gives CASSLRSTYEQYF. The gene calls are TRBV7-9 and TRBJ2-7; the D is unclear. V lost 3 bases and J lost 2, with 8 bases in between. The CDR3 covers 13 residues. Germline V lookup: CDR1 SEHNR, CDR2 FQNEAQ (reference sequence).